These 17 T cell receptor beta chains came from one sample sequenced in a study of blood T cells in healthy people across ages. Alongside a J-beta primer mix, a sample-barcoded 5' primer served in a second PCR lasting roughly 7 to 11 cycles. TCRdb re-called the 5' RACE reads through MiXCR, storing one row per CDR3 protein. The data show over 1,500,000 distinct CDR3 sequences, around 48% seen once. Sequencing used blood. Receptor source: a woman between 40 and 55 years old in good health.

This clonotype has only a few counts. This chain connects TRBV28 to TRBJ1-2, with D unclear. V was shortened by 4 bases and J by 3 bases, with 6 bases between the two germline ends. The germline CDR1 and CDR2 sequences are MDHEN and SYDVKM. The length of the CDR3 is 12 residues. CDR3 amino acids: CASSSDHYGYTF. The DNA for the CDR3 is TGTGCCAGCAGTTCCGACCACTATGGCTACACCTTC.

The chain couples TRBV6-2 or TRBV6-3 to TRBJ2-3; D is perhaps TRBD1 (7 bases). The CDR3 extends over 16 amino acids. V was trimmed by 6 bases and J by 4 bases, leaving 20 bases between them. Germline V gives CDR1 MNHEY, CDR2 SVGEGT. The CDR3 region is CASSSQGRYGADTQYF. CDR3 in DNA: TGTGCCAGCAGCTCACAGGGGAGGTACGGGGCAGATACGCAGTATTTT.

The V gene is TRBV6-5, the J gene TRBJ2-7, with a tentative D call TRBD2 (6 bases). The V end was cut by 4 bases, the J end by 5 bases, with 15 bases between. Germline lookup yields CDR1 MNHEY and CDR2 SVGAGI. CDR3 length: 14 amino acids. The CDR3 sequence is CASSSGRWGHEQYF. In nucleotides, the CDR3 is TGTGCCAGCAGTTCCGGGAGATGGGGCCACGAGCAGTACTTC.

The chain uses TRBV6-1 and TRBJ2-7, with D possibly being TRBD2 (6 bases). Trimming shortened V by 6 bases and J by 3 bases, and 18 bases separated the two germline ends. The length of the CDR3 is 15 residues. Per germline, CDR1 MNHNS and CDR2 SASEGT. CDR3 nucleotides: TGTGCCAGCAGCGAGGTGCGGGGTATGGGCTACGAGCAGTACTTC. Its protein is CASSEVRGMGYEQYF.

This sequence joins TRBV5-1 and TRBJ2-1; 7 nucleotides line up with TRBD1. The CDR3 totals 15 residues. V lost 3 bases, J lost 4 bases, and 7 bases stayed unmatched. Germline assignment: CDR1 SGHRS and CDR2 YFSETQ. The CDR3, as DNA: TGCGCCAGCAGCTACACAGGGGACAGTTACAATGAGCAGTTCTTC. Its translation is CASSYTGDSYNEQFF.

V and J are TRBV20-1 and TRBJ1-6, with a weak D call TRBD1 (5 bases). CDR1 is DFQATT, CDR2 SNEGSKA, per germline (reference sequence). This CDR3 spans 16 amino acids. V lost 1 base and J 8 bases, leaving 18 bases between the germline ends. The DNA for the CDR3 is TGCAGTGCTAGAGGAGAACTCGGGGGAGTTTATTCACCCCTCCACTTT. This translates into CSARGELGGVYSPLHF.

This chain links TRBV4-3 with TRBJ2-5; maybe TRBD2 (6 bases). Trimming removed 0 bases at V and 5 bases at J, with 13 bases between. The germline CDR1 and CDR2 sequences are LGHNA and YSLEER. This CDR3 region has 15 residues. The CDR3 sequence is CASSQDYGGWETQYF. The DNA of the CDR3 is TGCGCCAGCAGCCAAGATTACGGGGGTTGGGAGACCCAGTACTTC.

This clonotype has more than one count but fewer than ten. The V gene is TRBV27, the J gene TRBJ2-1; TRBD1 matches 10 bases. This CDR3 comprises 15 residues. After removal of 6 bases from V and 3 bases from J, the junction contained 5 bases not matched to a gene. Per the germline V gene, CDR1 is MNHEY and CDR2 is SMNVEV (reference sequence). Here the CDR3 reads CASRPGTGVYNEQFF. DNA for the CDR3: TGTGCCAGCAGGCCCGGGACAGGGGTCTACAATGAGCAGTTCTTC.

The rearrangement joins TRBV7-2 to TRBJ2-2; tentative D call: TRBD2 (6 bases). CDR3 length: 13 residues. The V gene's germline CDR1 is SGHTA and CDR2 FQGNSA. Trimming shortened V by 7 bases and J by 1 base, and 7 bases separated the two germline ends. The CDR3 loop is CASIGGNTGELFF. The CDR3 DNA reads TGTGCCAGCATCGGGGGGAACACCGGGGAGCTGTTTTTT.

This chain joins TRBV7-6 and TRBJ1-4; D not resolved. This CDR3 region has 16 residues. Trimming removed 2 bases from V and 0 bases from J, with 10 bases in between. Germline V gives CDR1 SGHVS, CDR2 FNYEAQ. The CDR3 spells CASSLKLGATNEKLFF. The DNA of the CDR3 is TGTGCCAGCAGCTTAAAATTGGGCGCAACTAATGAAAAACTGTTTTTT.

The chain employs TRBV4-3 and TRBJ2-5; weak D call: TRBD2 (6 bases). The tail of the sequence fits TRBJ2-1 better, so the J call may be wrong. Per germline, CDR1 LGHNA and CDR2 YSLEER. The CDR3 extends over 17 amino acids. The CDR3 sequence is CASSQDSGRTHQETQFF. The CDR3 nucleotides read TGCGCCAGCAGCCAAGATAGCGGACGGACCCACCAAGAGACCCAGTTCTTC.

The chain joins TRBV15 to TRBJ2-4; D is tentatively TRBD1 or TRBD2 (5 bases each). Deletions cut 2 bases from V and 1 base from J, with 9 bases between. CDR3 size: 15 residues. The germline gives CDR1 LNHNV, CDR2 YYDKDF (reference sequence). CDR3 protein: CATSRPGTAKNIQYF. The CDR3 DNA reads TGTGCCACCAGCAGACCCGGGACCGCCAAAAACATTCAGTACTTC.

The chain joins TRBV27 to TRBJ2-1; D remains unclear. The V end was cut by 3 bases, the J end by 4 bases, with 7 bases between. This CDR3 region has 13 residues. Germline loops: CDR1 MNHEY, CDR2 SMNVEV (reference sequence). CDR3 sequence reads: CASSFQYYNEQFF. DNA of the CDR3: TGTGCCAGCAGTTTTCAATATTACAATGAGCAGTTCTTC.

In DNA, the CDR3 is TGTGCCAGCAGGGGAGACAGGGGTTGGTCCTACGAGCAGTACTTC. This gives the protein CASRGDRGWSYEQYF. This chain connects TRBV2 to TRBJ2-7; 8 positions agree with TRBD1. The CDR3 contains 15 residues. After removal of 6 bases from V and 1 base from J, the junction contained 8 bases not matched to a gene. Germline CDR1 SNHLY, CDR2 FYNNEI.

The genes are TRBV28 and TRBJ1-2; weak D call: TRBD1 (5 bases). V was clipped by 4 bases and J by 4 bases, with 19 bases between them. This CDR3 has 16 amino acids. Germline values: CDR1 MDHEN, CDR2 SYDVKM. This CDR3 is CASSYPRQSNVYGYTF. The CDR3, as DNA: TGTGCCAGCAGTTACCCAAGACAGTCTAACGTCTATGGCTACACCTTC.

A single count supports this clonotype. The chain combines TRBV20-1 with TRBJ1-2; D is unclear. CDR3 length: 13 amino acids. The ends were cut back, 6 bases at V and 4 bases at J, with 15 bases in the middle. Germline V gene data show CDR1 as DFQATT and CDR2 as SNEGSKA (reference sequence). The CDR3 DNA reads TGCAGTGCGGCCATGGACGATCCCTATGGCTACACCTTC. It yields the protein CSAAMDDPYGYTF.

The CDR3 DNA reads as TGTGCCAGCAGCCTCGAGACTAGCGGGTTCTACAATGAGCAGTTCTTC. This gives the protein CASSLETSGFYNEQFF. The V gene is TRBV5-6, the J gene TRBJ2-1; TRBD2 agrees at 10 bases. With V trimmed by 4 bases and J by 3 bases, 7 bases remained unmatched. CDR1 is SGHDT and CDR2 is YYEEEE in the germline V gene. This CDR3 spans 16 amino acids. The full variable domain, rest sourced from reference TRBV5-6 and TRBJ2-1, is DAGVTQSPTHLIKTRGQQVTLRCSPKSGHDTVSWYQQALGQGPQFIFQYYEEEERQRGNFPDRFSGHQFPNYSSELNVNALLLGDSALYLCASSLETSGFYNEQFFGPGTRLTVL.